Each of the 16 T cell receptor beta chains below was sequenced from the same sample in a study of identical twins. TCRdb called the 5' RACE reads again in MiXCR, with one record for every CDR3 protein. The sample lists 500,000 to 550,000 distinct CDR3 sequences; around 22% were seen once. These records were also assigned to another study, of yellow fever vaccine responses in identical twins.

What was sequenced was CD4+ T cells sorted from blood. The origin of the receptors is a woman under 30 in good health.

The sample holds many counts of this clonotype. The rearrangement links TRBV5-1 to TRBJ1-1; tentatively, D is TRBD1 (6 bases). Germline V gene sequence: CDR1 SGHRS, CDR2 YFSETQ. The V and J ends lost 0 bases and 1 base respectively, with 10 bases between them. The CDR3 is made up of 15 amino acids. CDR3 DNA: TGCGCCAGCAGCTTGGCGGGCAGGGGGAACACTGAAGCTTTCTTT. This encodes CASSLAGRGNTEAFF.

The rearrangement links TRBV28 to TRBJ2-1; 7 bases map to TRBD1. Germline V CDR1 and CDR2: MDHEN, SYDVKM. V shed 7 bases, J shed 4 bases, and the junction held 4 bases outside the gene matches. This CDR3 spans 13 amino acids. In nucleotides, the CDR3 is TGTGCCAGCAAACCGGGACAGTACAATGAGCAGTTCTTC. It is translated as CASKPGQYNEQFF.

The CDR3 DNA reads as TGCGCCAGCAGCCCTCTCACTAGCGGGGCTACAGATACGCAGTATTTT. Translation: CASSPLTSGATDTQYF. The chain couples TRBV5-1 to TRBJ2-3; 10 nucleotides align to TRBD2. After removal of 4 bases from V and 3 bases from J, the junction contained 8 bases not matched to a gene. Germline lookup yields CDR1 SGHRS and CDR2 YFSETQ. This CDR3 contains 16 residues.

Ten or more counts support this clonotype. The chain links TRBV15 to TRBJ2-2, with D unclear. Looked up from germline, CDR1 is LNHNV and CDR2 is YYDKDF (reference sequence). Trimming shortened V by 3 bases and J by 4 bases, and 6 bases separated the two germline ends. The CDR3 is 13 amino acids. The DNA of the CDR3 is TGTGCCACCAGCAGTGGACCCACCGGGGAGCTGTTTTTT. It yields the protein CATSSGPTGELFF. The full variable domain, its missing parts supplied by reference TRBV15 and TRBJ2-2, is DAMVIQNPRYQVTQFGKPVTLSCSQTLNHNVMYWYQQKSSQAPKLLFHYYDKDFNNEADTPDNFQSRRPNTSFCFLDIRSPGLGDTAMYLCATSSGPTGELFFGEGSRLTVL.

The V gene is TRBV19, the J gene TRBJ2-5; D may be TRBD1 or TRBD2 (5 bases each). The V gene lost 5 bases and the J gene lost 7 bases, with 23 bases spanning the gap. The CDR3 is 16 amino acids. The germline V gene has CDR1 LNHDA and CDR2 SQIVND (reference sequence). The CDR3 sequence is CASSHIRQGASGTQYF. In nucleotides, the CDR3 is TGTGCCAGTAGTCACATCCGGCAGGGCGCAAGCGGGACCCAGTACTTC.

The rearrangement uses TRBV24-1 and TRBJ2-1; 14 nucleotides line up with TRBD2. The CDR3 has 20 amino acids. V gave up 3 bases and J gave up 1 base; unmatched junction bases: 10. Germline V gene sequence: CDR1 KGHDR, CDR2 SFDVKD. The CDR3 sequence is CATSDTTGTSGRGSYNEQFF. CDR3 in DNA: TGTGCCACCAGTGATACCACCGGGACTAGCGGGAGAGGTTCCTACAATGAGCAGTTCTTC.

The chain uses TRBV7-9 and TRBJ2-1; 9 nucleotides align to TRBD2. Germline CDR1 and CDR2: SEHNR and FQNEAQ (reference sequence). The J segment lost 1 base and the V segment lost 1 base, leaving 5 bases of the junction unmatched. The CDR3 length is 17 residues. The CDR3 is CASSLGPLAGSYNEQFF. CDR3 bases: TGTGCCAGCAGCTTAGGTCCCCTAGCGGGATCCTACAATGAGCAGTTCTTC.

The chain has TRBV12-3 or TRBV12-4 and TRBJ2-1; D not certain. The CDR3 has 12 amino acids. Trimming removed 6 bases at V and 5 bases at J, with 8 bases between. The CDR3 sequence: CASRRRDNEQFF. The CDR3 nucleotides are TGTGCCAGCAGGCGACGAGACAATGAGCAGTTCTTC.

The table lists this clonotype with a few counts. The rearrangement joins TRBV20-1 to TRBJ1-1; the D is unclear. The CDR3 has 14 amino acids. Trimming took off 1 base at V and 0 bases at J, with 9 bases between the two ends. Germline CDR1 reads DFQATT; CDR2 reads SNEGSKA (reference sequence). CDR3 in DNA: TGCAGTGCTAGAGCCCCCGGAATGAACACTGAAGCTTTCTTT. This codes for CSARAPGMNTEAFF.

Comment on this clonotype: A much larger clone differs by one base, so this may be a read error. The genes are TRBV7-2 and TRBJ2-1; 8 bases match TRBD1. This CDR3 is built from 13 residues. V dropped 3 bases and J dropped 7; count of bases not matched to a gene: 2. Germline CDR1 SGHTA, CDR2 FQGNSA. CDR3 sequence reads: CASSLDRENEQFF. Written as DNA, the CDR3 is TGTGCCAGCAGCTTGGACAGGGAGAATGAGCAGTTCTTC. The complete variable domain, with remaining parts taken from reference TRBV7-2 and TRBJ2-1, reads GAGVSQSPSNKVTEKGKDVELRCDPISGHTALYWYRQSLGQGLEFLIYFQGNSAPDKSGLPSDRFSAERTGGSVSTLTIQRTQQEDSAVYLCASSLDRENEQFFGPGTRLTVL.

A few counts support this clonotype. The rearrangement joins TRBV28 to TRBJ2-3, with D tentatively TRBD2 (5 bases). V was trimmed by 5 bases and J by 1 base, leaving 16 bases between them. Germline CDR1 is MDHEN and CDR2 is SYDVKM. The length of the CDR3 is 16 residues. CDR3 protein: CASSLPTTLGTDTQYF. The CDR3 region has the DNA TGTGCCAGCAGTCTGCCGACTACGCTAGGCACAGATACGCAGTATTTT. Looking up the rest from reference TRBV28 and TRBJ2-3 gives the full variable domain: DVKVTQSSRYLVKRTGEKVFLECVQDMDHENMFWYRQDPGLGLRLIYFSYDVKMKEKGDIPEGYSVSREKKERFSLILESASTNQTSMYLCASSLPTTLGTDTQYFGPGTRLTVL.

V usage is TRBV5-1 and J usage is TRBJ1-1; 8 positions match TRBD1. V gave up 4 bases and J gave up 4 bases; unmatched junction bases: 9. Germline values: CDR1 SGHRS, CDR2 YFSETQ. The CDR3 runs 15 residues. The DNA of the CDR3 is TGCGCCAGCAGCCCGGACAGGGTTCAGGGCACTGAAGCTTTCTTT. Its translation is CASSPDRVQGTEAFF.

The rearrangement links TRBV2 to TRBJ2-6; TRBD1 matches at 9 bases. This CDR3 spans 20 amino acids. V was pared by 9 bases and J by 0 bases, with 18 bases of the junction left unmatched. CDR1 and CDR2 from the germline V gene are SNHLY and FYNNEI. The CDR3 region has the DNA TGTGCCAGTAAGCCGGGACAGGGAAAAAATGGGGCCTCTGGGGCCAACGTCCTGACTTTC. It specifies CASKPGQGKNGASGANVLTF.

The rearrangement links TRBV12-3 or TRBV12-4 to TRBJ2-1, with 7 bases lining up with TRBD1. The CDR3 spans 17 residues. Trimming at V came to 6 bases and at J to 2 bases, leaving 13 bases not matched to a gene. CDR3 amino acids: CASSRTGVGVPYNEQFF. The CDR3 DNA follows: TGTGCCAGCAGCCGAACAGGGGTTGGGGTACCCTACAATGAGCAGTTCTTC.

This clonotype was seen a few times. The gene calls are TRBV10-3 and TRBJ2-3, with 7 bases identical to TRBD1. Germline CDR1 ENHRY, CDR2 SYGVKD. The CDR3 sequence is 15 residues long. Germline trimming cut 0 bases from V and 4 bases from J; bases unmatched to any gene: 4. The CDR3 protein is CAISESTTGSDTQYF. The CDR3 DNA reads as TGTGCCATCAGTGAGTCGACGACAGGGTCAGATACGCAGTATTTT.

The table lists this clonotype with a few counts. V is TRBV5-6 and J is TRBJ2-2; D gene unclear. Trimming took 0 bases from V and 7 from J, leaving 10 bases between them. The CDR3 extends over 14 amino acids. Looked up from germline, CDR1 is SGHDT and CDR2 is YYEEEE. CDR3 in amino acids: CASSLVLAGGELFF. CDR3 in DNA: TGTGCCAGCAGCTTGGTTTTAGCCGGCGGGGAGCTGTTTTTT.